This is a list of T cell receptor beta chains from one sample in a study of blood T cells in healthy people across ages. One entry per CDR3 protein results from TCRdb running MiXCR on the 5' RACE reads. Of roughly 800,000 distinct CDR3 sequences listed, 58% are singletons. Sequenced material: blood. The origin of the receptors is a man aged 25-45 years in good health. CDR3s include the opening cysteine and the closing phenylalanine or tryptophan. Fields, in order: V gene, J gene, clone size, D gene, CDR3 DNA, CDR3 protein. D genes are given only for firm matches. Where a row states a size, it is once, few, many or the class of an expanded clone; other rows omit it.

TRBV20-1	TRBJ1-4	NA	NA	TGCAGTGCTAAAGGCTTTGGGGGCATTAATGAAAAACTGTTTTTT	CSAKGFGGINEKLFF
TRBV13	TRBJ2-7	NA	NA	TGTGCCAGCAGCCAAGGAACAGAGAGCTACGAGCAGTACTTC	CASSQGTESYEQYF
TRBV20-1	TRBJ2-5	NA	NA	TGCAGTGCAGGGACTCCCGTAAAACAAGAGACCCAGTACTTC	CSAGTPVKQETQYF
TRBV28	TRBJ2-5	few	TRBD1	TGTGCCAGCAGTCAACCCGGGACAGGGGTACAAGAGACCCAGTACTTC	CASSQPGTGVQETQYF
TRBV7-9	TRBJ2-2	NA	NA	TGTGCCAGCAGCGGGAACACCGGGGAGCTGTTTTTT	CASSGNTGELFF
TRBV4-1	TRBJ2-7	NA	TRBD1	TGCGCCAGCAGCCAAGCGGGACAGGGTTCCTACGAGCAGTACTTC	CASSQAGQGSYEQYF
TRBV11-2	TRBJ1-2	once	TRBD1	TGTGCCAGCAGCCTGTCCCGGGACAGGGCCGGCTACACCTTC	CASSLSRDRAGYTF
TRBV29-1	TRBJ1-2	NA	NA	TGCAGCGTTGAAGATCGAGAGGGGGGGAATGGCTACACCTTC	CSVEDREGGNGYTF
TRBV29-1	TRBJ1-4	NA	NA	TGCAGCGTTGCTGATCGGACAGAATTTAATGAAAAACTGTTTTTT	CSVADRTEFNEKLFF
TRBV7-3	TRBJ2-3	NA	TRBD1	TGTGCCAGCAGTCCCGACCCGGGACAGGGGGAGTATTTT	CASSPDPGQGEYF
TRBV20-1	TRBJ2-7	NA	TRBD1	TGCAGTGCTAGACCCTGGACAGGGGGCGACTACGAGCAGTACTTC	CSARPWTGGDYEQYF
TRBV6-1	TRBJ2-5	NA	NA	TGTGCCGGGGTTGGGGCTGCAGAGACCCAGTACTTC	CAGVGAAETQYF
TRBV6-5	TRBJ2-1	NA	NA	TGTGCCAGCAAAATAGGCTCCTACAATGAGCAGTTCTTC	CASKIGSYNEQFF
TRBV28	TRBJ2-4	NA	NA	TGTGCCAGCAGTTCCGGACCCGGGGTTCAGTACTTC	CASSSGPGVQYF
TRBV7-2	TRBJ2-1	NA	TRBD1	TGTGCCAGCAGCAACCCCGGGACAGGGGTGAATGAGCAGTTCTTC	CASSNPGTGVNEQFF
TRBV7-2	TRBJ2-7	NA	NA	TGTGCCAGCAGCATTCTTGGGCAGGGACAGTACTTC	CASSILGQGQYF
TRBV7-2	TRBJ2-7	NA	TRBD1	TGTGCCAGCAGACAACAGGGGATAGGGTCCTACAATGAGCAGTACTTC	CASRQQGIGSYNEQYF
TRBV6-1	TRBJ2-3	NA	TRBD2	TGTGCCAGCAGTGAAGGACTAGCCCGCACAGATACGCAGTATTTT	CASSEGLARTDTQYF
TRBV20-1	TRBJ1-1	few	NA	TGCAGTGCTAGAACCGGGACGGTTAATACTGAAGCTTTCTTT	CSARTGTVNTEAFF
TRBV7-8	TRBJ2-3	NA	NA	TGTGCCAGCAGCCCTGATGGCGGCACAGATACGCAGTATTTT	CASSPDGGTDTQYF
TRBV18	TRBJ1-1	NA	NA	TGTGCCAGCTCACCAGGACACGTAAGTGGTATGAACACTGAAGCTTTCTTT	CASSPGHVSGMNTEAFF
TRBV7-2	TRBJ2-1	NA	NA	TGTGCCAGCAGCTCCTCGTTTTATCGGGACCAGTTCTTC	CASSSSFYRDQFF
TRBV7-3	TRBJ2-6	few	TRBD1	TGTGCCAGCAGCTTGGACAGGGCCGGGGCCAACGTCCTGACTTTC	CASSLDRAGANVLTF
TRBV20-1	TRBJ1-2	NA	NA	TGCAGTGCAGAGACCAGGGACGGTGGCTACACCTTC	CSAETRDGGYTF
TRBV6-2/TRBV6-3	TRBJ1-5	few	NA	TGTGCCAGCAGTTACACCCCCAGTTCTCAGCCCCAGCATTTT	CASSYTPSSQPQHF
TRBV7-3	TRBJ1-2	NA	NA	TGTGCCAGCAGCTTATTGGGGGCCAACGACTATGGCTACACCTTC	CASSLLGANDYGYTF
TRBV6-1	TRBJ1-2	NA	NA	TGTGCCAGCAGTAAACAGGAGATGCGGGGCTATGGCTACACCTTC	CASSKQEMRGYGYTF
TRBV3-1	TRBJ2-7	NA	TRBD1	TGTGCCAGCAGCCAGCAATGGGACAGATCCTACGAGCAGTACTTC	CASSQQWDRSYEQYF
TRBV15	TRBJ1-4	NA	NA	TGTGCCACCCTATCAACTAATGAAAAACTGTTTTTT	CATLSTNEKLFF
TRBV6-1	TRBJ2-7	NA	NA	TGTGCCAGCAGTGGAATGGACAGTTCCTACGAGCAGTACTTC	CASSGMDSSYEQYF
TRBV20-1	TRBJ2-7	NA	TRBD1	TGTTCTGCGCAGTCAGGACAGGGGGCTTACGAGCAGTACTTC	CSAQSGQGAYEQYF
TRBV3-1	TRBJ2-5	NA	NA	TGTGCCAGCCGACACAGGGTTGCAAACGAGACCCAGTACTTC	CASRHRVANETQYF
TRBV9	TRBJ2-7	NA	NA	TGTGCCAGCAGCCGGGACTCCGAAGCCCACGAGCAGTACTTC	CASSRDSEAHEQYF
TRBV7-9	TRBJ1-4	NA	NA	TGTGCCAGCAGCTTGCGGGTCAAGAATGAAAAACTGTTTTTT	CASSLRVKNEKLFF
TRBV20-1	TRBJ2-7	NA	NA	TGCAGTGCTAGTTCTGGTCTGGAGTACGAGCAGTACTTC	CSASSGLEYEQYF
TRBV25-1	TRBJ1-2	once	NA	TGTGCCAGCAGACAGGGTGTCAACTATGGCTACACCTTC	CASRQGVNYGYTF
TRBV27	TRBJ2-6	NA	NA	TGTGCCACCTGCCCTGAGTGGGCTGGGGCCAACGTCCTGACTTTC	CATCPEWAGANVLTF